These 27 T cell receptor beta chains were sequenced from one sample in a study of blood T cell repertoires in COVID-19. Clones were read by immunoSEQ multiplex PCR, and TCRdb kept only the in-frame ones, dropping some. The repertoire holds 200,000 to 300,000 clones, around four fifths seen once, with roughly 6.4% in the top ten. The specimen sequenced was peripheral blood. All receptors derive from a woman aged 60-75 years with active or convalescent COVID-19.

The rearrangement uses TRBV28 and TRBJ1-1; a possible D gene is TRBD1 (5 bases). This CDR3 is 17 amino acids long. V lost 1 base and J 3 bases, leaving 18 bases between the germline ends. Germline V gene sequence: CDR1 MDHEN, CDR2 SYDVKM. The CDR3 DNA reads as TGTGCCAGCAGTTTATCCAAGTACGGGGGATCGGACACTGAAGCTTTCTTT. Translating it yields CASSLSKYGGSDTEAFF.

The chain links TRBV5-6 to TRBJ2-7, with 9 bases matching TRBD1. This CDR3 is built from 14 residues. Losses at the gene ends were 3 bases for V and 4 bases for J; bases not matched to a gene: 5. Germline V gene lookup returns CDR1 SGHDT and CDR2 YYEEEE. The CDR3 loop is CASSSPGQGYEQYV. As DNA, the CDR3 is TGTGCCAGCAGCTCACCGGGACAGGGATACGAGCAGTACGTC.

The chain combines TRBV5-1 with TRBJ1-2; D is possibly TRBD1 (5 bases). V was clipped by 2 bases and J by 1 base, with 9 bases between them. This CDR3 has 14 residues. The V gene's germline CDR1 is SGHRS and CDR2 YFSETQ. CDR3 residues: CASSFGADNYGYTF. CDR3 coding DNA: TGCGCCAGCAGCTTTGGGGCGGATAACTATGGCTACACCTTC.

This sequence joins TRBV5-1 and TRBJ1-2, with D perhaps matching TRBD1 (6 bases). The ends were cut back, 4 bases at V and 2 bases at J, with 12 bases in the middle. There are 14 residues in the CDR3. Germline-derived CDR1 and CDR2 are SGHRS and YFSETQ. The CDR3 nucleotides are TGCGCCAGCAGCCTCCGGGACACCAACTATGGCTACACCTTC. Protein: CASSLRDTNYGYTF.

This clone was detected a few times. The CDR3 loop reads CASSLAGINDEQYV. The CDR3, as DNA: TGTGCCAGCAGCTTAGCAGGGATTAACGACGAGCAGTACGTC. The chain links TRBV13 to TRBJ2-7, with D possibly TRBD1 on 5 matching bases. This CDR3 has 14 amino acids. Germline V gene data show CDR1 as PRHDT and CDR2 as FYEKMQ (reference sequence). V was clipped by 1 base and J by 5 bases, with 12 bases between them.

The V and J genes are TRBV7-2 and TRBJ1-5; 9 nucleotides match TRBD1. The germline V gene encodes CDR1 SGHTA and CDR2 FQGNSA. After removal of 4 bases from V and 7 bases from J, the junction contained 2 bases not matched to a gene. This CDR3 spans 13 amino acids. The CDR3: CASSYRGQQPQHF. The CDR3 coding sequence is TGTGCCAGCAGCTACAGGGGGCAGCAGCCCCAGCATTTT.

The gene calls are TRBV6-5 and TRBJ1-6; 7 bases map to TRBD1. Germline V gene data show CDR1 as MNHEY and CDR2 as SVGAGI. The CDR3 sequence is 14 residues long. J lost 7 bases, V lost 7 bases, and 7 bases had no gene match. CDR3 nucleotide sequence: TGTGCCAGCATCATAGACAGGGCCAATTCACCCCTCCACTTT. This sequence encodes CASIIDRANSPLHF.

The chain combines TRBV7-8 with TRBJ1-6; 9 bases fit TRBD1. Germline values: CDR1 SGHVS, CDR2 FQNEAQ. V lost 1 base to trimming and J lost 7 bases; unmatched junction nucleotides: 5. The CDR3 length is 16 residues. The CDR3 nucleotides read TGTGCCAGCAGCTTAGTGGGACAGGGACTGAATTCACCCCTCCACTTT. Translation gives CASSLVGQGLNSPLHF.

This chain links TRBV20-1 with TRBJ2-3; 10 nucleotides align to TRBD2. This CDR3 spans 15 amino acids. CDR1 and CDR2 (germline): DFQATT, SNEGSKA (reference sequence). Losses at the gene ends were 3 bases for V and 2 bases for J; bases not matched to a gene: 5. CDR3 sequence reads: CSASGAGGFTDTQYF. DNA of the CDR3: TGCAGTGCTAGTGGAGCGGGGGGGTTCACAGATACGCAGTATTTT.

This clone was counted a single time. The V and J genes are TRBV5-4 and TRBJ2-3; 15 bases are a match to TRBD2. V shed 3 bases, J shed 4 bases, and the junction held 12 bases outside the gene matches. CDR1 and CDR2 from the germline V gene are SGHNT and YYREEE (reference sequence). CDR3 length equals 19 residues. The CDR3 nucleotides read TGTGCCAGCAGCTCGAGGGGGGGACTAGCGGGAGGTTGGCCAGATACGCAGTATTTT. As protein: CASSSRGGLAGGWPDTQYF.

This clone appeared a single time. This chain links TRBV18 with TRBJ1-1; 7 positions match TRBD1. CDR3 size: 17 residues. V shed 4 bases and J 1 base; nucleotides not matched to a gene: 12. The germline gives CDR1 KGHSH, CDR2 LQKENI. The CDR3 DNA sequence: TGTGCCAGCTCACTACCCACGGACAGGTTGAAGAACACTGAAGCTTTCTTT. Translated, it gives CASSLPTDRLKNTEAFF.

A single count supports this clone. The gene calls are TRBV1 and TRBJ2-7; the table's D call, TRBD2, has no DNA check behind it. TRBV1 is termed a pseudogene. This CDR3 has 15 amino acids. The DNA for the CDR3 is TGCACCAGCAGCCAAGGCCCTAGCGGGAGATACGAGCAGTACTTC. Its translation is CTSSQGPSGRYEQYF.

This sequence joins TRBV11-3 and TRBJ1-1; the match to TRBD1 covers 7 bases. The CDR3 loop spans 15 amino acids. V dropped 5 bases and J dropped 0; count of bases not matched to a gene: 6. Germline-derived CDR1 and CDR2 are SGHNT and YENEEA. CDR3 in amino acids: CASSPRTGLNTEAFF. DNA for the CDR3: TGTGCCAGCAGCCCACGGACAGGCCTGAACACTGAAGCTTTCTTT. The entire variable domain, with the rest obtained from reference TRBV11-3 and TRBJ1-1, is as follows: EAGVVQSPRYKIIEKKQPVAFWCNPISGHNTLYWYLQNLGQGPELLIRYENEEAVDDSQLPKDRFSAERLKGVDSTLKIQPAELGDSAVYLCASSPRTGLNTEAFFGQGTRLTVV.

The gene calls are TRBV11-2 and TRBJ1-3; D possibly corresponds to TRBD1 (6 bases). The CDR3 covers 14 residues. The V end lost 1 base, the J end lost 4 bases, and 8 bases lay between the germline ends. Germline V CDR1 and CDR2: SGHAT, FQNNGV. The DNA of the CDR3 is TGTGCCAGCAGCTTAGGACAGGAAGGAAACACCATATATTTT. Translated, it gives CASSLGQEGNTIYF.

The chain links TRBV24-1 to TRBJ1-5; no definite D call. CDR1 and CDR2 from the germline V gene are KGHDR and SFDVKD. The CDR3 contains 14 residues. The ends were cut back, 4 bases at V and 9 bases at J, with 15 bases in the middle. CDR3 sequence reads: CATSDPNSPRPQHF. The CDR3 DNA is TGTGCCACCAGTGACCCTAACTCCCCTCGGCCCCAGCATTTT.

The CDR3 protein is CASRLARQGTGYTF. CDR3 nucleotides: TGTGCAAGTCGCTTAGCGCGTCAGGGGACCGGCTACACCTTC. V and J are TRBV12-2 and TRBJ1-2; the D call of TRBD1 is as the table states it, not checked on the DNA. TRBV12-2 is a pseudogene. The CDR3 is made up of 14 amino acids.

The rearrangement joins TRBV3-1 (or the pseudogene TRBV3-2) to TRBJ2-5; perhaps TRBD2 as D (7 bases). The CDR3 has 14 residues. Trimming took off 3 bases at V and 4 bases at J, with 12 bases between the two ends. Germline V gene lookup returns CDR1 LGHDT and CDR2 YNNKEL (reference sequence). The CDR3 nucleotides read TGTGCCAGCAGCCATCTAGGGGGGGCAGAGACCCAGTACTTC. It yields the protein CASSHLGGAETQYF.

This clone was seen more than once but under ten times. CDR3 region: CASSQDGRVGQPQHF. Here the CDR3 DNA reads TGCGCCAGCAGCCAAGATGGCAGGGTTGGCCAGCCCCAGCATTTT. The V and J genes are TRBV4-1 and TRBJ1-5; D perhaps matches TRBD1 (5 bases). Trimming shortened V by 0 bases and J by 7 bases, and 13 bases separated the two germline ends. Germline CDR1 and CDR2: MGHRA and YSYEKL. This CDR3 region has 15 residues.

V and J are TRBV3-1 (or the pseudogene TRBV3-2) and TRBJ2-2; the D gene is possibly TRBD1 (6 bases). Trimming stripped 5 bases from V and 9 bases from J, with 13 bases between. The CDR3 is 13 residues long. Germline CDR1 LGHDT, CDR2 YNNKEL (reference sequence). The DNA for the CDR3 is TGTGCCAGCAGCGCGCGACAGGCCAGGGAGCTGTTTTTT. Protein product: CASSARQARELFF.

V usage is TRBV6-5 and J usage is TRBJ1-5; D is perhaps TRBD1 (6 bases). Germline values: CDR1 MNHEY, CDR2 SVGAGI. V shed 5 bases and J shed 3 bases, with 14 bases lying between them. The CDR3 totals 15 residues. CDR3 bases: TGTGCCAGCAGTAAGCGAACAGGGCTCAATCAGCCCCAGCATTTT. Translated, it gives CASSKRTGLNQPQHF.

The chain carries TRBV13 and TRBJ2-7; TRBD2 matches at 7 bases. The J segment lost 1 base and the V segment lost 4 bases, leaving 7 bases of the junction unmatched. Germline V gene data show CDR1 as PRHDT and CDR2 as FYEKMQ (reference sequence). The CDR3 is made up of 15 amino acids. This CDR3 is CASSSSRRESYEQYF. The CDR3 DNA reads TGTGCCAGCAGCTCCTCAAGGCGGGAGTCCTACGAGCAGTACTTC.

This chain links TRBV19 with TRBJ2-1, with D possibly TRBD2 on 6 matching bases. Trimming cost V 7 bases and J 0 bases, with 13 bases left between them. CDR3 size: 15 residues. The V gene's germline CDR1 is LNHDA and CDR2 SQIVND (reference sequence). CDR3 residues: CASMEGSSSYNEQFF. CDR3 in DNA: TGTGCCAGTATGGAGGGGAGTAGCTCCTACAATGAGCAGTTCTTC.

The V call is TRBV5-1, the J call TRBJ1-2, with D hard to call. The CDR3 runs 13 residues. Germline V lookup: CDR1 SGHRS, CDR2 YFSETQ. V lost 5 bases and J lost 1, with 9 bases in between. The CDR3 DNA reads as TGCGCCAGCAGGACGGACTTTAACTATGGCTACACCTTC. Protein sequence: CASRTDFNYGYTF. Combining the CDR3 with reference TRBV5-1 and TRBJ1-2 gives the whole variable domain KAGVTQTPRYLIKTRGQQVTLSCSPISGHRSVSWYQQTPGQGLQFLFEYFSETQRNKGNFPGRFSGRQFSNSRSEMNVSTLELGDSALYLCASRTDFNYGYTFGSGTRLTVV.

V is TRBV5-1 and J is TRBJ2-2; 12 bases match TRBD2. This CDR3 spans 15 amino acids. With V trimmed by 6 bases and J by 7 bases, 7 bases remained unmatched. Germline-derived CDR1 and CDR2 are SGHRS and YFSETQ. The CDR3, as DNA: TGCGCCAGCACCGCCGGACTAGCGGGACACGGGGAGCTGTTTTTT. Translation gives CASTAGLAGHGELFF.

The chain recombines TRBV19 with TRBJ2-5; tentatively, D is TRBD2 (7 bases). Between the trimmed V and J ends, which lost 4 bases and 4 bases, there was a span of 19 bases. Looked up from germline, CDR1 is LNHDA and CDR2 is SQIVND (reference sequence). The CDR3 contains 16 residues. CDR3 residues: CASSKPAGRGGETQYF. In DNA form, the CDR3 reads TGTGCCAGTAGTAAACCAGCGGGGAGAGGGGGAGAGACCCAGTACTTC. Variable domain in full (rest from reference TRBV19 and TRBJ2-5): DGGITQSPKYLFRKEGQNVTLSCEQNLNHDAMYWYRQDPGQGLRLIYYSQIVNDFQKGDIAEGYSVSREKKESFPLTVTSAQKNPTAFYLCASSKPAGRGGETQYFGPGTRLLVL.

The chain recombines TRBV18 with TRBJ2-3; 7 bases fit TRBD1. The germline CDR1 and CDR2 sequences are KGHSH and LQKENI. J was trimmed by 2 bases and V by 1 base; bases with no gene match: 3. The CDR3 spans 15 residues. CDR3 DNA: TGTGCCAGCTCACCACTCCAGGGGGACACAGATACGCAGTATTTT. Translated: CASSPLQGDTDTQYF.

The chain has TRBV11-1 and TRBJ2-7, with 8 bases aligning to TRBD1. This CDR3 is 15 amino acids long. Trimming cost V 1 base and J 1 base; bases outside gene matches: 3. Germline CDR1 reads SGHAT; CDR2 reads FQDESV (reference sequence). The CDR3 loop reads CASSLGQGISYEQYV. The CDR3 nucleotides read TGTGCCAGCAGCTTAGGACAGGGGATTTCCTACGAGCAGTACGTC.